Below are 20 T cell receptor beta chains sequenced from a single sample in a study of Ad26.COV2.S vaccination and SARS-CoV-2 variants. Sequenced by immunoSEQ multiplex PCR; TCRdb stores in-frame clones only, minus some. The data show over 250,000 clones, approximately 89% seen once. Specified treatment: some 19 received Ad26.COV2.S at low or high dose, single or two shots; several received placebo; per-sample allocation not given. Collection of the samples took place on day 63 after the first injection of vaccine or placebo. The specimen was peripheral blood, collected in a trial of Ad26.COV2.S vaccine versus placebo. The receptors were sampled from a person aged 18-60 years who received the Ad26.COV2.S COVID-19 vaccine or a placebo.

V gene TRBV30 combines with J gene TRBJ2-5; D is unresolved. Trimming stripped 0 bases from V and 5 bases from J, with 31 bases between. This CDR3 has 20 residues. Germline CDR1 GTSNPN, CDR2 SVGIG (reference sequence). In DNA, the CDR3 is TGTGCCTGGAGTGTAAAGCGATCGGACCTTTTACTTCCCCGCAGGGAGACCCAGTACTTC. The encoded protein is CAWSVKRSDLLLPRRETQYF.

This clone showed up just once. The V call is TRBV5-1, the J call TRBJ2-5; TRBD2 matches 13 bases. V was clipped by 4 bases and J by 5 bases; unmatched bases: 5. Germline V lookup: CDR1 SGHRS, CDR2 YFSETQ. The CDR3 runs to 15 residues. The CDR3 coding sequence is TGCGCCAGCAGCAGGGGGACTAGCGGGGTGGAGACCCAGTACTTC. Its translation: CASSRGTSGVETQYF.

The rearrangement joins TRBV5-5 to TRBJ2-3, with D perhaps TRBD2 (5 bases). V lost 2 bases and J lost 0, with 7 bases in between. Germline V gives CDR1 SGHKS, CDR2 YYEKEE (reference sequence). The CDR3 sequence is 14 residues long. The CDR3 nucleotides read TGTGCCAGCAGCTTACGGGATAGCACAGATACGCAGTATTTT. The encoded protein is CASSLRDSTDTQYF.

In nucleotides, the CDR3 is TGTGCCAGCTCACCACAGAGGTACAATGAGCAGTTCTTC. Its translation: CASSPQRYNEQFF. This chain uses TRBV18 with TRBJ2-1; D ambiguous. The V end was cut by 1 base, the J end by 4 bases, with 5 bases between. The CDR3 length is 13 residues. Germline CDR1 KGHSH, CDR2 LQKENI.

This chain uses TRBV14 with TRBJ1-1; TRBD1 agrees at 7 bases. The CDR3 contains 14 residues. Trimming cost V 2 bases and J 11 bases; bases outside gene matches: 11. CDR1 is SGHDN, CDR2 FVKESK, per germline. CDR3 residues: CASSQSGGTVGAFF. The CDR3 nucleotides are TGTGCCAGCAGCCAATCGGGAGGGACAGTGGGTGCTTTCTTT.

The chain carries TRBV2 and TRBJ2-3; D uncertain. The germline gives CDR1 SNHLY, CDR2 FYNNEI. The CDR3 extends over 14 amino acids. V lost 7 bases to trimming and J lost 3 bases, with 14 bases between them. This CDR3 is CASTLRSHTDTQYF. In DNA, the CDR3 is TGTGCCAGCACCCTTCGCTCCCATACAGATACGCAGTATTTT.

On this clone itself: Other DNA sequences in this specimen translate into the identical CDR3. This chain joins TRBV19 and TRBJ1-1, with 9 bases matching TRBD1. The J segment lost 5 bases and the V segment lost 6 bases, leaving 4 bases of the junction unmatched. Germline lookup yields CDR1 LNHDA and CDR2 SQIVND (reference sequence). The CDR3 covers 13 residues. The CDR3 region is CASSRDRDTEAFF. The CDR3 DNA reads TGTGCCAGTAGCCGGGACAGGGATACTGAAGCTTTCTTT.

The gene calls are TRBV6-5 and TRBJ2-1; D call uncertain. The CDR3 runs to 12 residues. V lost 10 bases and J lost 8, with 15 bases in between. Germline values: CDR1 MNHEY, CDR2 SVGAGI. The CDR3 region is CATSNSPYEQFF. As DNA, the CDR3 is TGTGCCACCTCGAATAGCCCCTATGAGCAGTTCTTC.

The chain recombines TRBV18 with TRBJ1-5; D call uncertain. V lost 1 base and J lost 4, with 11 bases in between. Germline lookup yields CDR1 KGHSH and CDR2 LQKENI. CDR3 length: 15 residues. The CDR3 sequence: CASSPRRAGNQPQHF. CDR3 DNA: TGTGCCAGCTCACCACGAAGGGCGGGGAATCAGCCCCAGCATTTT.

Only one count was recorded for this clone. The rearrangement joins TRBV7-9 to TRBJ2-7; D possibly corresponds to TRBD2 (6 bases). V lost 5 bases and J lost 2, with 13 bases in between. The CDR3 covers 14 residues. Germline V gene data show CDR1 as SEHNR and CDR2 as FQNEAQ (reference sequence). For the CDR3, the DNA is TGTGCCAGCAGCAAGGACTATTCTACCTACGAGCAGTACTTC. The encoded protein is CASSKDYSTYEQYF.

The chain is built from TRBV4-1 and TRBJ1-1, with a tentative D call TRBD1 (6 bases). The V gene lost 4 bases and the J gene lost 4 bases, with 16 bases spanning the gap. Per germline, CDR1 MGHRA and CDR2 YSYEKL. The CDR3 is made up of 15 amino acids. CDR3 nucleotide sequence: TGCGCCAGCAGCCTAAGCCAGGGGAGCCCCACTGAAGCTTTCTTT. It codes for CASSLSQGSPTEAFF.

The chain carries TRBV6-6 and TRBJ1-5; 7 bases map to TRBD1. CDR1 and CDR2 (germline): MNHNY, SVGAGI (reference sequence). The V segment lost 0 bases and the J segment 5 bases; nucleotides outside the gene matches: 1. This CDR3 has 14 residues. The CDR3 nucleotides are TGTGCCAGCAGTTACTCACAGGGGTATCAGCCCCAGCATTTT. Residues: CASSYSQGYQPQHF.

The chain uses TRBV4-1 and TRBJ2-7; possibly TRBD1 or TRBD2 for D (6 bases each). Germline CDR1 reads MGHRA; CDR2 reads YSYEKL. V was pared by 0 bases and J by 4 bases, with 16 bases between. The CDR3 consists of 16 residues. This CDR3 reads CASSQDAGTPWYEQYF. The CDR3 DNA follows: TGCGCCAGCAGCCAAGATGCGGGGACACCCTGGTACGAGCAGTACTTC.

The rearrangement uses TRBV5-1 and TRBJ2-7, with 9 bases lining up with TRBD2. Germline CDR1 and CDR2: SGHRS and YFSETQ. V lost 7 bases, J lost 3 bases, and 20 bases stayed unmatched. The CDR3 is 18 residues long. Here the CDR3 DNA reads TGCGCCAGCTCCACGACGGGGTCGCGGGAGGGCTACTACTACGAGCAGTACTTC. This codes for CASSTTGSREGYYYEQYF.

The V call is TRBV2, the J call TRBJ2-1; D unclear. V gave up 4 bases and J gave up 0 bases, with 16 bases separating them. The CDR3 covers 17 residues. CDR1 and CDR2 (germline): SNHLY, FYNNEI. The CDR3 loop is CASSVLMGSNSYNEQFF. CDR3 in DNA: TGTGCCAGCAGTGTCCTGATGGGCAGTAACTCCTACAATGAGCAGTTCTTC.

CDR3 in amino acids: CASTPGPLQPQHF. As DNA, the CDR3 is TGTGCCAGCACCCCGGGACCCCTCCAGCCCCAGCATTTT. The V gene is TRBV6-5, the J gene TRBJ1-5, with D possibly TRBD1 on 5 matching bases. Germline V gives CDR1 MNHEY, CDR2 SVGAGI. The CDR3 sequence is 13 residues long. V was clipped by 7 bases and J by 7 bases, with 14 bases between them.

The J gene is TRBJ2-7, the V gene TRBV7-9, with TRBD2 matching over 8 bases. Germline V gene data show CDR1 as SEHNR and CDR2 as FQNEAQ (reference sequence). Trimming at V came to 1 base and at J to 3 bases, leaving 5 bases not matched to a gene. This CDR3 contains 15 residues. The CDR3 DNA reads TGTGCCAGCAGCTTAGAATCAGCGGGGGACTACGAGCAGTACTTC. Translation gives CASSLESAGDYEQYF.

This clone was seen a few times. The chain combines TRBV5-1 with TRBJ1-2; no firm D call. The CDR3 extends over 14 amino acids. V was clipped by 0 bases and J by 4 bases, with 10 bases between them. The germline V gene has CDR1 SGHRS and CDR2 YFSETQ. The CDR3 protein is CASSLDGSVYGYTF. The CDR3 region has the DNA TGCGCCAGCAGCTTGGATGGCAGCGTCTATGGCTACACCTTC.

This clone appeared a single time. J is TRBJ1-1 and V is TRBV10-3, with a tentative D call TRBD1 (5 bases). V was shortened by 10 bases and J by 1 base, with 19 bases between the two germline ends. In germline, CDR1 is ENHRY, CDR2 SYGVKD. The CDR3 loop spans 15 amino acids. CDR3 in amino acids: CATRGEVGGNTEAFF. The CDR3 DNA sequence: TGTGCCACCCGGGGGGAGGTTGGTGGGAACACTGAAGCTTTCTTT.

CDR3 loop: CALDRPLGTEAFF. As DNA, the CDR3 is TGTGCCTTGGACAGGCCCTTGGGCACTGAAGCTTTCTTT. The chain employs TRBV30 and TRBJ1-1, with 7 bases lining up with TRBD1. After removal of 7 bases from V and 4 bases from J, the junction contained 9 bases not matched to a gene. Germline CDR1 GTSNPN, CDR2 SVGIG (reference sequence). The CDR3 loop spans 13 amino acids.